Each of the 13 T cell receptor beta chains below was sequenced from the same sample in a study of identifying expanded T cells in peripheral blood. TCRdb's table, derived via immunoSEQ multiplex PCR, lists solely in-frame clones and lacks some. The data show 100,000 or so clones, approximately 88% seen once. Sequenced: blood. The receptors were gathered from a person aged 18 to 70 in good health.

CDR3 amino acids: CASSHGLDRGGYNEQFF. CDR3 nucleotides: TGCGCCAGCAGCCATGGATTGGACAGGGGGGGTTACAATGAGCAGTTCTTC. The rearrangement uses TRBV4-1 and TRBJ2-1; 10 nucleotides match TRBD1. In germline, CDR1 is MGHRA, CDR2 YSYEKL. The CDR3 has 17 residues. J lost 4 bases, V lost 3 bases, and 9 bases had no gene match.

The chain combines TRBV11-3 with TRBJ2-1; D possibly uses TRBD1 or TRBD2 (5 bases each). V was clipped by 3 bases and J by 6 bases, with 18 bases between them. Germline V gene lookup returns CDR1 SGHNT and CDR2 YENEEA. The length of the CDR3 is 16 residues. The CDR3 region has the DNA TGTGCCAGCAGCTTGGGTTTCACTAGTCAGGGCAATGAGCAGTTCTTC. Amino acids: CASSLGFTSQGNEQFF. Variable domain in full (rest from reference TRBV11-3 and TRBJ2-1): EAGVVQSPRYKIIEKKQPVAFWCNPISGHNTLYWYLQNLGQGPELLIRYENEEAVDDSQLPKDRFSAERLKGVDSTLKIQPAELGDSAVYLCASSLGFTSQGNEQFFGPGTRLTVL.

This chain uses TRBV19 with TRBJ2-1, with 12 bases lining up with TRBD2. The germline V gene has CDR1 LNHDA and CDR2 SQIVND (reference sequence). CDR3 size: 15 residues. V shed 3 bases, J shed 8 bases, and the junction held 5 bases outside the gene matches. CDR3 nucleotides: TGTGCCAGTAGTATCCTAGCGGGGGGGCGAGATGAGCAGTTCTTC. Amino acids: CASSILAGGRDEQFF.

The chain combines TRBV2 with TRBJ1-6; 8 bases align to TRBD1. The CDR3 loop spans 15 amino acids. The ends lost 3 bases at V and 8 bases at J; junction bases unmatched: 6. Germline-derived CDR1 and CDR2 are SNHLY and FYNNEI. The DNA of the CDR3 is TGTGCCAGCAGTGACCTGACAGGGGTCGATTCACCCCTCCACTTT. Translated: CASSDLTGVDSPLHF.

CDR3 protein: CASSIQQASNEQYF. The CDR3 coding sequence is TGTGCCAGTAGTATTCAACAGGCGTCCAACGAGCAGTACTTC. This chain links TRBV19 with TRBJ2-7; the D gene is possibly TRBD1 (5 bases). The V gene's germline CDR1 is LNHDA and CDR2 SQIVND (reference sequence). Trimming pared 3 bases from V and 5 bases from J, leaving 14 bases between. The CDR3 contains 14 residues.

The genes are TRBV2 and TRBJ2-7; the D gene is possibly TRBD1 (5 bases). Germline CDR1 SNHLY, CDR2 FYNNEI. Between the trimmed V and J ends, which lost 4 bases and 4 bases, there was a span of 14 bases. This CDR3 is 14 amino acids long. CDR3 region: CASSGLGVTYEQYF. Here the CDR3 DNA reads TGTGCCAGCAGTGGGTTAGGGGTCACTTACGAGCAGTACTTC.

This clone was seen more than once but under ten times. V usage is TRBV25-1 and J usage is TRBJ1-2, with a possible D match to TRBD1 (5 bases). The CDR3 is made up of 12 amino acids. V was shortened by 6 bases and J by 4 bases, with 9 bases between the two germline ends. Per germline, CDR1 MGHDK and CDR2 SYGVNS. The CDR3 nucleotides are TGTGCCAGCAGAGGACACACCTATGGCTACACCTTC. This encodes CASRGHTYGYTF.

The rearrangement joins TRBV11-2 to TRBJ2-1, with TRBD2 matching 9 bases. Germline CDR1 and CDR2: SGHAT and FQNNGV. This CDR3 contains 17 residues. The J segment lost 7 bases and the V segment lost 3 bases, leaving 13 bases of the junction unmatched. The CDR3 DNA follows: TGTGCCAGCAGCTTTGGCAGTGTTGGGACTAGCCATAATGAGCAGTTCTTC. It codes for CASSFGSVGTSHNEQFF.

This clone was recorded at least ten times. The chain links TRBV2 to TRBJ2-1; 7 bases fit TRBD1. Germline CDR1 and CDR2: SNHLY and FYNNEI. CDR3 length equals 15 residues. V shed 1 base, J shed 5 bases, and the junction held 5 bases outside the gene matches. CDR3 sequence reads: CASSEDSTGNNEQFF. DNA of the CDR3: TGTGCCAGCAGTGAAGATTCGACAGGGAACAATGAGCAGTTCTTC.

The chain carries TRBV14 and TRBJ2-3, with 9 bases aligning to TRBD1. With 1 base clipped from V and 6 bases from J, the junction kept 11 bases outside the gene matches. CDR1 and CDR2 (germline): SGHDN, FVKESK. This CDR3 has 17 residues. Here the CDR3 DNA reads TGTGCCAGCAGCCAAGGAGGGGACAGGGAATTGCTGGATACGCAGTATTTT. This encodes CASSQGGDRELLDTQYF.

This chain uses TRBV30 with TRBJ2-7, with 7 bases identical to TRBD1. Per germline, CDR1 GTSNPN and CDR2 SVGIG (reference sequence). The CDR3 extends over 14 amino acids. The trim removed 7 bases at V and 1 base at J, leaving 10 bases unmatched. DNA of the CDR3: TGTGCCTTCCAAACTCGACAGGGATCCTACGAGCAGTACTTC. It translates to CAFQTRQGSYEQYF.

J is TRBJ2-1 and V is TRBV11-3, with 9 nucleotides matching TRBD2. Germline assignment: CDR1 SGHNT and CDR2 YENEEA. The length of the CDR3 is 18 residues. The ends lost 0 bases at V and 5 bases at J; junction bases unmatched: 11. The CDR3 DNA reads TGTGCCAGCAGCTTAGATCAGGGGGGGACTAGCAGGGACAATGAGCAGTTCTTC. This encodes CASSLDQGGTSRDNEQFF.

The CDR3 nucleotides read TGTGCCAGCAGTTCGGCGGGACTAGCGGGGGCGGAGTTCTTC. Translating gives CASSSAGLAGAEFF. The genes are TRBV5-6 and TRBJ2-1, with 14 bases lining up with TRBD2. Germline CDR1 and CDR2: SGHDT and YYEEEE. This CDR3 spans 14 amino acids. V lost 5 bases to trimming and J lost 14 bases; unmatched junction nucleotides: 9.